This T cell receptor (beta chain) was captured in a study of shared clonotypes between healthy human individuals. TCRdb's copy holds only in-frame clones and misses some; the assay was immunoSEQ multiplex PCR. The table has fewer than 550,000 clones, around 79% seen once. About this clone itself: Its target is unknown.

Study-wide points: Represented diversity, genetic and exposure-history alike, was limited by few donors.

The CDR3 extends over 13 amino acids. The V end lost 7 bases, the J end lost 6 bases, and 15 bases lay between the germline ends. The V gene's germline CDR1 is MDHEN and CDR2 SYDVKM. The chain joins TRBV28 to TRBJ1-1; D gene unclear. This TCR derives from a woman in her thirties or forties in good health. Some clones in this sample may be carry-over from other donors' samples. Sequences were obtained from PBMCs. CDR3: CASIEGVLAEAFF. The CDR3 DNA is TGTGCCAGCATAGAGGGTGTTCTTGCTGAAGCTTTCTTT. The variable domain in full, with the rest retrieved from reference TRBV28 and TRBJ1-1, is DVKVTQSSRYLVKRTGEKVFLECVQDMDHENMFWYRQDPGLGLRLIYFSYDVKMKEKGDIPEGYSVSREKKERFSLILESASTNQTSMYLCASIEGVLAEAFFGQGTRLTVV.